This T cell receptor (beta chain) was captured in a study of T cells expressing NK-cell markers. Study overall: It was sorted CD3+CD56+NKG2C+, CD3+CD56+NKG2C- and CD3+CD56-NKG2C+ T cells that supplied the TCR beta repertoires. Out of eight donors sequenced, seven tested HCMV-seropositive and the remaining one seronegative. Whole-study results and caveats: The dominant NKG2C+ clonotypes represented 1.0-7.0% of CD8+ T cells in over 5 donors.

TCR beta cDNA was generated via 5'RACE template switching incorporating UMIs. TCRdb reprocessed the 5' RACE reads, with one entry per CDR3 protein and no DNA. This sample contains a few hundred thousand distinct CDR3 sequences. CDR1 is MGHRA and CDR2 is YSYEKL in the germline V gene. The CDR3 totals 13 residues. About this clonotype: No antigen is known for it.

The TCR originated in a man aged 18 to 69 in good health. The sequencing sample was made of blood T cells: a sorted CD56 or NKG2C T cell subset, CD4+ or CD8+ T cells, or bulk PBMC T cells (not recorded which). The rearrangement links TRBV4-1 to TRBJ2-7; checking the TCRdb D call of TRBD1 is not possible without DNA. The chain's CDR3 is CASSRADSYEQYF.